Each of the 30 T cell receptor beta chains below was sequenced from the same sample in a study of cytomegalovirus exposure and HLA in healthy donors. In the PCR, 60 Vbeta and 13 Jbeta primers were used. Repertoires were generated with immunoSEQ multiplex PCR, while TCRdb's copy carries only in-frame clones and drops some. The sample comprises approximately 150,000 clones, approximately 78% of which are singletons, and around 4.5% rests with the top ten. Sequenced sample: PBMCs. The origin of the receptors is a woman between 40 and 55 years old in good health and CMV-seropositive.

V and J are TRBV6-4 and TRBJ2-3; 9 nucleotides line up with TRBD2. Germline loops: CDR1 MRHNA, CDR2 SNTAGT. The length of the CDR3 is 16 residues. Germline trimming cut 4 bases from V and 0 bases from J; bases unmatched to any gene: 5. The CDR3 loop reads CASSALAGLSTDTQYF. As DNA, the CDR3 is TGTGCCAGCAGTGCCCTAGCGGGGTTAAGCACAGATACGCAGTATTTT.

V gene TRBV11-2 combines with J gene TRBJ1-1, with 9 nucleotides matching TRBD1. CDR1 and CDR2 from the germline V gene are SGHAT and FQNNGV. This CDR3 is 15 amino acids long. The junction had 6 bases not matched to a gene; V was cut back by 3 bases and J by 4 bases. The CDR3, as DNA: TGTGCCAGCAGCTTTATCTACAGGGGGCCCACTGAAGCTTTCTTT. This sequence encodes CASSFIYRGPTEAFF. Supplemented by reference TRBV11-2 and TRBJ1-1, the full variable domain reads EAGVAQSPRYKIIEKRQSVAFWCNPISGHATLYWYQQILGQGPKLLIQFQNNGVVDDSQLPKDRFSAERLKGVDSTLKIQPAKLEDSAVYLCASSFIYRGPTEAFFGQGTRLTVV.

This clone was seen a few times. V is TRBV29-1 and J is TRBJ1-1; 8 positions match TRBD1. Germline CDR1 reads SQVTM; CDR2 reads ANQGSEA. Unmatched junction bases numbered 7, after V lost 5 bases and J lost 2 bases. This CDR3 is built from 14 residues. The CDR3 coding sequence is TGCAGCGTTCAGCAGGGGGCAGGAAACACTGAAGCTTTCTTT. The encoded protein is CSVQQGAGNTEAFF.

CDR3: CAISAGGYEQYF. CDR3 nucleotide sequence: TGTGCCATCAGCGCGGGGGGCTACGAGCAGTACTTC. The genes are TRBV10-3 and TRBJ2-7; the match to TRBD2 covers 8 bases. Unmatched junction bases numbered 1, after V lost 6 bases and J lost 3 bases. The CDR3 covers 12 residues. Germline CDR1 is ENHRY and CDR2 is SYGVKD.

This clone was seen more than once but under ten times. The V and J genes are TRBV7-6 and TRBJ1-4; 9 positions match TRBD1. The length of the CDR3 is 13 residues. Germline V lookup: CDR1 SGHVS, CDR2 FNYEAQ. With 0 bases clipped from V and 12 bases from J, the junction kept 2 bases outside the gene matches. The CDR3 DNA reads TGTGCCAGCAGCTTAGCGGGACAGGGAGAACTGTTTTTT. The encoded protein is CASSLAGQGELFF.

This CDR3 reads CASSSTGSGANVLTF. CDR3 bases: TGTGCCAGCAGCTCAACAGGGTCTGGGGCCAACGTCCTGACTTTC. The chain couples TRBV5-4 to TRBJ2-6; weak D call: TRBD1 (6 bases). Germline V gene data show CDR1 as SGHNT and CDR2 as YYREEE (reference sequence). Trimming pared 3 bases from V and 1 base from J, leaving 8 bases between. CDR3 length: 15 residues.

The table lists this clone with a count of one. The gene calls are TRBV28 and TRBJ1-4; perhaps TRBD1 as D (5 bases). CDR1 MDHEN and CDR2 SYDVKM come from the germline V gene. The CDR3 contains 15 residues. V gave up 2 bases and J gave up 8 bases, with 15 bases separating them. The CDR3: CASSLNQGGVEKLFF. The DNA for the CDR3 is TGTGCCAGCAGTTTAAATCAGGGAGGGGTAGAAAAACTGTTTTTT. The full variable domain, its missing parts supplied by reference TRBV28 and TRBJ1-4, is DVKVTQSSRYLVKRTGEKVFLECVQDMDHENMFWYRQDPGLGLRLIYFSYDVKMKEKGDIPEGYSVSREKKERFSLILESASTNQTSMYLCASSLNQGGVEKLFFGSGTQLSVL.

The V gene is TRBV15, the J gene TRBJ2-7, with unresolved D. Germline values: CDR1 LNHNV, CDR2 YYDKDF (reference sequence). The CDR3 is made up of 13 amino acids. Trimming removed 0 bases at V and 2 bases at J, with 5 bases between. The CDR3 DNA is TGTGCCACCAGCAGAGACGTCCCCTACGAGCAGTACTTC. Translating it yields CATSRDVPYEQYF.

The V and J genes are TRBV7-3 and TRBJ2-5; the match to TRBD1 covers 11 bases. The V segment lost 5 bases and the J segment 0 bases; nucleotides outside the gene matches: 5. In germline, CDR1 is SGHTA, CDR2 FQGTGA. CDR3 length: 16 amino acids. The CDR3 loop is CASSTGTGGNQETQYF. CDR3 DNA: TGTGCCAGCAGCACCGGGACAGGGGGTAACCAAGAGACCCAGTACTTC. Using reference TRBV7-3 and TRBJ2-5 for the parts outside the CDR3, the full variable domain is GAGVSQTPSNKVTEKGKYVELRCDPISGHTALYWYRQSLGQGPEFLIYFQGTGAADDSGLPNDRFFAVRPEGSVSTLKIQRTERGDSAVYLCASSTGTGGNQETQYFGPGTRLLVL.

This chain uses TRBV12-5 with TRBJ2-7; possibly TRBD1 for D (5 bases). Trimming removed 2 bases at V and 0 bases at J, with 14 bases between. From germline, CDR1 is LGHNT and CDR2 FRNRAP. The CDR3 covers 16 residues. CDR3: CASGLSLTENSYEQYF. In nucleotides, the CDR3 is TGTGCTAGTGGTTTGTCCCTGACAGAGAACTCCTACGAGCAGTACTTC.

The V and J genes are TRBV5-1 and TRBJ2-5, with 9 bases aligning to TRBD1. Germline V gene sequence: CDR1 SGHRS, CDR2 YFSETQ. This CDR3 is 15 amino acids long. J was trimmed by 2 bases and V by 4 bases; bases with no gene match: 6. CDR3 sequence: CASSVDRGRQETQYF. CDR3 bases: TGCGCCAGCAGCGTGGACAGGGGCCGACAAGAGACCCAGTACTTC.

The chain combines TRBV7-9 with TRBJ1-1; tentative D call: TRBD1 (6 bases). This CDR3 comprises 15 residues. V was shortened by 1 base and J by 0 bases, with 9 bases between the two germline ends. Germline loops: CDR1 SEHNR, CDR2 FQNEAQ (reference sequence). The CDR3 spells CASSLDRDMNTEAFF. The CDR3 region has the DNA TGTGCCAGCAGCTTAGACCGGGACATGAACACTGAAGCTTTCTTT.

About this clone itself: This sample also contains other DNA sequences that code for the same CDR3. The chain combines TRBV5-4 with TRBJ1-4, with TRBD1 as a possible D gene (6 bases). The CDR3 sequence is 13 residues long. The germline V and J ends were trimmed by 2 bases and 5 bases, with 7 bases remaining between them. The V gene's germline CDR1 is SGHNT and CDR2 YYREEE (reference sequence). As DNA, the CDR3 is TGTGCCAGCAGCTTCCAGGGGAATGAAAAACTGTTTTTT. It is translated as CASSFQGNEKLFF.

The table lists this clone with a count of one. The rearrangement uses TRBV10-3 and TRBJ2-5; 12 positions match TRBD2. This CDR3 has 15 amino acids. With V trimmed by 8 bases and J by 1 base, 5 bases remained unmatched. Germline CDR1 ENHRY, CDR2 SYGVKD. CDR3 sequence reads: CAISRLAGAQETQYF. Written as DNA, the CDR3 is TGTGCCATCTCTCGACTAGCGGGGGCCCAAGAGACCCAGTACTTC.

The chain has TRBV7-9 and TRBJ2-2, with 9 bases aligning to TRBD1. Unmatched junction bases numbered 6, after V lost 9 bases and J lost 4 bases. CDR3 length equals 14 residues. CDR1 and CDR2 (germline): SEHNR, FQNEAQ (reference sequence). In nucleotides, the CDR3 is TGTGCCAGTGGGACAGGGAGACGCACCGGGGAGCTGTTTTTT. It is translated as CASGTGRRTGELFF.

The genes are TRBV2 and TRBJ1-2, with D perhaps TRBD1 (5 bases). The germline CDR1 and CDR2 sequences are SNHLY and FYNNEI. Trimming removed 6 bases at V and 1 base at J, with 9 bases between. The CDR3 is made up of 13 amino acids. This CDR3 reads CASSGGGNYGYTF. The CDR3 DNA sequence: TGTGCCAGCAGCGGGGGGGGTAACTATGGCTACACCTTC.

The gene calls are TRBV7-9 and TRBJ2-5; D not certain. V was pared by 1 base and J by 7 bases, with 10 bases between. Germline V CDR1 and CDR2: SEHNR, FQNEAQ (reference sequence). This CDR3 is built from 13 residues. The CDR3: CASSLGLSGTQYF. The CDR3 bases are TGTGCCAGCAGCTTAGGGTTGTCCGGGACCCAGTACTTC.

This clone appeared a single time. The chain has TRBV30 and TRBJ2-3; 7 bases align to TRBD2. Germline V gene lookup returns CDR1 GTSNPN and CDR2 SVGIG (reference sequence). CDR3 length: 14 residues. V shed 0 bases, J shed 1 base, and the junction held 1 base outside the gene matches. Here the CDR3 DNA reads TGTGCCTGGAGTGTAACTAGCGGCACAGATACGCAGTATTTT. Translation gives CAWSVTSGTDTQYF.

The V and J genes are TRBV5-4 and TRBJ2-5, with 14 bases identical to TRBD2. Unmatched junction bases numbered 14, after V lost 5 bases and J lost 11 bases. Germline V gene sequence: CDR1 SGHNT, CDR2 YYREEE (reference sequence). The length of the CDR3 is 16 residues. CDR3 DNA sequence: TGTGCCAGCAGACCCGGGACTAGCGGGAGTTGGGGAGAGCAGTACTTC. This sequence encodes CASRPGTSGSWGEQYF.

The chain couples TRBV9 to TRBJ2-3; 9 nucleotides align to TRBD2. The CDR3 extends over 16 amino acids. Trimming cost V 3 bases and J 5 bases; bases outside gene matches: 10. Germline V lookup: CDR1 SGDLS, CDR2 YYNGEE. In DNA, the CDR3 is TGTGCCAGCAGCGCAGGCCTTAGCGGGAGCTTAGATACGCAGTATTTT. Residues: CASSAGLSGSLDTQYF.

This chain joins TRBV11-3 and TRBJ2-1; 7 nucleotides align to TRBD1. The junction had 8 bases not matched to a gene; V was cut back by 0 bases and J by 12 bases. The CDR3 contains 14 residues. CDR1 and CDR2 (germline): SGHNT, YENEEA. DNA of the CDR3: TGTGCCAGCAGCTTAGATGGGACAGTAAAGGCGCAGTTCTTC. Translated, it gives CASSLDGTVKAQFF.

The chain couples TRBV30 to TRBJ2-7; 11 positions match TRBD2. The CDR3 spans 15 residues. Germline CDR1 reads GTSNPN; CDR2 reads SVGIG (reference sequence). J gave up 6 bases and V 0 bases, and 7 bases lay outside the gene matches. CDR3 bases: TGTGCCTGGAGTGTAAGATGGCTAGCGGGAGGCGAGCAGTACTTC. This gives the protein CAWSVRWLAGGEQYF.

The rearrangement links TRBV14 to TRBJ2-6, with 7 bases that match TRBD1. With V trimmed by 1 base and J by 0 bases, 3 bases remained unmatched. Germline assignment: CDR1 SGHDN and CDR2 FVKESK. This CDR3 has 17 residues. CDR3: CASSQVTGTSGANVLTF. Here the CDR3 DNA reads TGTGCCAGCAGCCAAGTGACAGGGACCTCTGGGGCCAACGTCCTGACTTTC. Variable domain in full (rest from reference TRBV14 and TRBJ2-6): EAGVTQFPSHSVIEKGQTVTLRCDPISGHDNLYWYRRVMGKEIKFLLHFVKESKQDESGMPNNRFLAERTGGTYSTLKVQPAELEDSGVYFCASSQVTGTSGANVLTFGAGSRLTVL.

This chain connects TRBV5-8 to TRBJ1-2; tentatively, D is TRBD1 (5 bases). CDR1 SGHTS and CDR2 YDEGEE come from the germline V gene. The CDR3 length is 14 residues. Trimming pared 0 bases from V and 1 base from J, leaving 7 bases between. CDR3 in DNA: TGTGCCAGCAGCTTGGTGGGGCTTAACTATGGCTACACCTTC. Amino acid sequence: CASSLVGLNYGYTF.

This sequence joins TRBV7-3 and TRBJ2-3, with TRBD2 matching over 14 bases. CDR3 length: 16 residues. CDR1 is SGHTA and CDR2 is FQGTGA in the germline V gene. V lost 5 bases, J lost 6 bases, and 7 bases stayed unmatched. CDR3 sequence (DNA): TGTGCCAGCAGCCTCGGACTAGCGGGAGGAGGTGATACGCAGTATTTT. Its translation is CASSLGLAGGGDTQYF.

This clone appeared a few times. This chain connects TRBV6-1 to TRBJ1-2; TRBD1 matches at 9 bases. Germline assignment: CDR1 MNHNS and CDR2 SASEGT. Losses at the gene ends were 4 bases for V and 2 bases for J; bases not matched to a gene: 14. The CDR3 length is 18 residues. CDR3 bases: TGTGCCAGCAGTGGGGGGGGACAGGGAAGGAGCTTGAACTATGGCTACACCTTC. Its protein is CASSGGGQGRSLNYGYTF.

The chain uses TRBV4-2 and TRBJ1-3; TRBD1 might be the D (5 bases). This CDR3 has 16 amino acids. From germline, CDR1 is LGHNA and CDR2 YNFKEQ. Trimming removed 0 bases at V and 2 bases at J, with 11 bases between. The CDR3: CASSQERTLPGNTIYF. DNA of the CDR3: TGTGCCAGCAGCCAAGAGAGGACACTCCCTGGAAACACCATATATTTT.

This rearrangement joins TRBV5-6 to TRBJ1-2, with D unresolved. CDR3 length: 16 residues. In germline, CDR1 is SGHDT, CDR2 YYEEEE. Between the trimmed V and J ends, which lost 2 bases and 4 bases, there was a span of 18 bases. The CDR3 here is CASSLDFRDSAYGYTF. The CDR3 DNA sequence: TGTGCCAGCAGCTTAGACTTTCGGGATTCGGCCTATGGCTACACCTTC.

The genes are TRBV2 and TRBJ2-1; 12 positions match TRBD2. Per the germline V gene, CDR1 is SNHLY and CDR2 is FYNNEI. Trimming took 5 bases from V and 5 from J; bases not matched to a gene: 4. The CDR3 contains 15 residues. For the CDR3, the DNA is TGTGCCAGCAGTTTACTAGCGGGAGGAAACAATGAGCAGTTCTTC. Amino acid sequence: CASSLLAGGNNEQFF.

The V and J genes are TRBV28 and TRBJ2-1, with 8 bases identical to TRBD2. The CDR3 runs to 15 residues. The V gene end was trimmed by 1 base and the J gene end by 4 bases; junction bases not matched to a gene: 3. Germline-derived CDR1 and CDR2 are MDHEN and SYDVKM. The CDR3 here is CASSLYASGYNEQFF. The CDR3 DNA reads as TGTGCCAGCAGTTTATATGCTAGCGGGTACAATGAGCAGTTCTTC.